The next 28 T cell receptor beta chains were all read from a single sample in a study of blood T cell repertoires in COVID-19. The repertoire was sequenced with immunoSEQ multiplex PCR; TCRdb's copy has only in-frame clones and lacks some. The repertoire includes some 240,000 clones, roughly 80% of them detected once, and approximately 4.3% sits in the top ten. The specimen sequenced was PBMCs or T cells enriched from blood (not recorded which). Receptors originate from a man between 25 and 39 years old with acute COVID-19.

The chain is built from TRBV3-1 (or the pseudogene TRBV3-2) and TRBJ1-1; D unresolved. Germline V gene lookup returns CDR1 LGHDT and CDR2 YNNKEL (reference sequence). Trimming shortened V by 8 bases and J by 5 bases, and 9 bases separated the two germline ends. The CDR3 is 11 residues long. This CDR3 is CASRRETEAFF. In DNA, the CDR3 is TGTGCCAGCCGACGGGAGACTGAAGCTTTCTTT.

CDR3 bases: TGTGCCAGCTCACCCTCTACCGGCTACACCTTC. Its protein is CASSPSTGYTF. This chain uses TRBV18 with TRBJ1-2; D is unresolved. This CDR3 is built from 11 residues. Germline CDR1 KGHSH, CDR2 LQKENI. Trimming removed 3 bases at V and 8 bases at J, with 7 bases between.

The chain has TRBV5-8 and TRBJ1-5, with D maybe TRBD1 (5 bases). V lost 0 bases and J 2 bases, leaving 9 bases between the germline ends. The germline V gene has CDR1 SGHTS and CDR2 YDEGEE. The CDR3 is 15 residues long. CDR3: CASSLEGLGNQPQHF. The CDR3 DNA follows: TGTGCCAGCAGCTTGGAGGGGTTGGGCAATCAGCCCCAGCATTTT.

The V gene is TRBV6-1, the J gene TRBJ2-1, with 9 positions matching TRBD2. The CDR3 covers 17 residues. Germline CDR1 is MNHNS and CDR2 is SASEGT. The V and J ends lost 2 bases and 6 bases, in that order; junction bases with no gene match: 11. The CDR3, as DNA: TGTGCCAGCAGTGAACTCCAACGAGCGGGGGGCCCCAATGAGCAGTTCTTC. It translates to CASSELQRAGGPNEQFF.

The J gene is TRBJ2-5, the V gene TRBV6-5, with a possible D match to TRBD2 (6 bases). V was cut by 10 bases and J by 4 bases, with 19 bases left in between. This CDR3 region has 14 residues. Germline V gives CDR1 MNHEY, CDR2 SVGAGI. The CDR3 reads CATSSGVRGETQYF. DNA of the CDR3: TGTGCCACCTCCTCGGGGGTCCGGGGAGAGACCCAGTACTTC.

The V and J genes are TRBV20-1 and TRBJ1-6; maybe TRBD1 (6 bases). There are 17 residues in the CDR3. The germline CDR1 and CDR2 sequences are DFQATT and SNEGSKA (reference sequence). V lost 3 bases, J lost 9 bases, and 24 bases lay in between. CDR3 sequence reads: CSASTHSRGVLVSPLHF. CDR3 DNA sequence: TGCAGTGCTAGTACACACTCCAGGGGTGTACTCGTTTCACCCCTCCACTTT.

The chain recombines TRBV29-1 with TRBJ2-2; TRBD1 aligns across 7 bases. With V trimmed by 6 bases and J by 11 bases, 9 bases remained unmatched. The CDR3 sequence is 12 residues long. Germline CDR1 and CDR2: SQVTM and ANQGSEA. CDR3 sequence: CSVRGRGGELFF. The DNA for the CDR3 is TGCAGCGTGAGGGGGCGCGGAGGAGAGCTGTTTTTT.

V usage is TRBV19 and J usage is TRBJ1-1, with D unclear. Trimming removed 7 bases from V and 0 bases from J, with 9 bases in between. This CDR3 has 13 amino acids. Germline V CDR1 and CDR2: LNHDA, SQIVND (reference sequence). DNA of the CDR3: TGTGCCAGTATACTAGGGTTGAACACTGAAGCTTTCTTT. Protein product: CASILGLNTEAFF.

The gene calls are TRBV2 and TRBJ2-1, with 8 bases matching TRBD1. The junction had 6 bases not matched to a gene; V was cut back by 11 bases and J by 6 bases. CDR3 size: 12 residues. CDR1 and CDR2 (germline): SNHLY, FYNNEI. DNA of the CDR3: TGTGCCGGCGGACAGGGATTCAATGAGCAGTTCTTC. Amino acid sequence: CAGGQGFNEQFF.

The chain couples TRBV5-4 to TRBJ1-4; a possible D gene is TRBD1 (5 bases). The germline gives CDR1 SGHNT, CDR2 YYREEE (reference sequence). This CDR3 region has 15 residues. V lost 3 bases to trimming and J lost 0 bases, with 9 bases between them. The CDR3 sequence: CASSSDRATNEKLFF. The CDR3 DNA is TGTGCCAGCAGCTCAGACAGAGCAACTAATGAAAAACTGTTTTTT. Looking up the rest from reference TRBV5-4 and TRBJ1-4 gives the full variable domain: ETGVTQSPTHLIKTRGQQVTLRCSSQSGHNTVSWYQQALGQGPQFIFQYYREEENGRGNFPPRFSGLQFPNYSSELNVNALELDDSALYLCASSSDRATNEKLFFGSGTQLSVL.

The chain has TRBV24-1 and TRBJ2-3; 14 bases are shared with TRBD2. Unmatched junction bases numbered 4, after V lost 4 bases and J lost 2 bases. Germline assignment: CDR1 KGHDR and CDR2 SFDVKD. The CDR3 is made up of 17 amino acids. CDR3 DNA: TGTGCCACCAGTGACTCGACTAGCGGGAGGGACACAGATACGCAGTATTTT. Its protein product is CATSDSTSGRDTDTQYF.

Comments on this clone: At one of its ends the junction is not consistent with the germline gene, which may arise from a read error. V gene TRBV5-1 combines with J gene TRBJ2-2; 7 nucleotides agree with TRBD1. The CDR3 sequence is 14 residues long. Germline values: CDR1 SGHRS, CDR2 YFSETQ. The CDR3 DNA sequence: TGTGCCAGCAGCACCACAGGGGACACCGGGGAGCTGTTTTTT. Translating it yields CASSTTGDTGELFF.

This chain uses TRBV7-2 with TRBJ1-4; 8 nucleotides agree with TRBD1. The CDR3 covers 15 residues. Germline values: CDR1 SGHTA, CDR2 FQGNSA. Trimming at V came to 1 base and at J to 10 bases, leaving 8 bases not matched to a gene. CDR3 coding DNA: TGTGCCAGCAGCTTAGGGGGGACAGGTCCTATAAAACTGTTTTTT. Translated, it gives CASSLGGTGPIKLFF.

The chain carries TRBV11-3 and TRBJ2-3; 7 nucleotides line up with TRBD2. Trimming took 3 bases from V and 0 from J; bases not matched to a gene: 6. The germline V gene encodes CDR1 SGHNT and CDR2 YENEEA. The CDR3 totals 16 residues. The CDR3 protein is CASSFRTRISTDTQYF. The CDR3 DNA sequence: TGTGCCAGCAGCTTCCGGACTAGGATAAGCACAGATACGCAGTATTTT.

The chain combines TRBV2 with TRBJ2-7; D perhaps matches TRBD1 (5 bases). CDR3 length: 13 amino acids. V dropped 8 bases and J dropped 3 bases, with 14 bases sitting between them. Germline CDR1 reads SNHLY; CDR2 reads FYNNEI. The CDR3 region is CASGLGRDYEQYV. CDR3 nucleotide sequence: TGTGCCAGCGGGTTGGGCAGGGACTACGAGCAGTACGTC.

The chain joins TRBV6-5 to TRBJ2-2, with D possibly TRBD1 on 6 matching bases. Trimming left V 6 bases short and J 4 bases short, with 9 bases between. The germline V gene encodes CDR1 MNHEY and CDR2 SVGAGI. This CDR3 contains 13 residues. This chain's CDR3 is CASRQGSTGELFF. CDR3 nucleotide sequence: TGTGCCAGCAGACAGGGTTCCACCGGGGAGCTGTTTTTT.

The chain couples TRBV3-1 (or the pseudogene TRBV3-2) to TRBJ1-6; TRBD1 aligns across 7 bases. The CDR3 covers 14 residues. V lost 4 bases, J lost 7 bases, and 4 bases stayed unmatched. Germline CDR1 LGHDT, CDR2 YNNKEL (reference sequence). CDR3 DNA: TGTGCCAGCAGCCTGGGACAGCGAAATTCACCCCTCCACTTT. It codes for CASSLGQRNSPLHF.

The chain carries TRBV3-1 (or the pseudogene TRBV3-2) and TRBJ1-4, with D tentatively TRBD1 (6 bases). Germline CDR1 and CDR2: LGHDT and YNNKEL (reference sequence). V shed 2 bases and J shed 4 bases, with 17 bases lying between them. There are 17 residues in the CDR3. CDR3 residues: CASSQPSSWGLNEKLFF. CDR3 nucleotides: TGTGCCAGCAGCCAACCGTCCTCTTGGGGGCTTAATGAAAAACTGTTTTTT.

J is TRBJ1-1 and V is TRBV24-1; TRBD1 agrees at 7 bases. This CDR3 region has 16 residues. Trimming cost V 1 base and J 3 bases; bases outside gene matches: 7. CDR1 and CDR2 (germline): KGHDR, SFDVKD. CDR3 DNA sequence: TGTGCCACCAGTGATTTACAGGGTCAGGGGGACACTGAAGCTTTCTTT. Amino acid sequence: CATSDLQGQGDTEAFF.

DNA for the CDR3: TGTGCCAGCAGGAGAGAAGGGGGCGGAAACACTGAAGCTTTCTTT. Encoded protein: CASRREGGGNTEAFF. V is TRBV27 and J is TRBJ1-1; TRBD1 matches 7 bases. CDR1 is MNHEY, CDR2 SMNVEV, per germline (reference sequence). Trimming at V came to 6 bases and at J to 2 bases, leaving 9 bases not matched to a gene. The CDR3 has 15 residues.

This clone was detected once. CDR3 amino acids: CASSVVHRDSGNTIYF. The CDR3 nucleotides are TGTGCCAGCAGCGTAGTGCACAGGGACTCTGGAAACACCATATATTTT. This chain connects TRBV5-6 to TRBJ1-3; possibly TRBD1 for D (6 bases). With 4 bases removed from V and 0 bases from J, the gap between germline ends came to 14 bases. Germline CDR1 and CDR2: SGHDT and YYEEEE. This CDR3 is 16 amino acids long.

The V gene is TRBV11-2, the J gene TRBJ1-2; D is perhaps TRBD1 (5 bases). The CDR3 length is 16 residues. Between the trimmed V and J ends, which lost 0 bases and 5 bases, there was a span of 16 bases. CDR1 and CDR2 (germline): SGHAT, FQNNGV. CDR3 amino acids: CASSLDRQGSFYGYTF. The CDR3 bases are TGTGCCAGCAGCTTAGATCGGCAGGGCTCTTTTTATGGCTACACCTTC. The full variable domain, rest sourced from reference TRBV11-2 and TRBJ1-2, is EAGVAQSPRYKIIEKRQSVAFWCNPISGHATLYWYQQILGQGPKLLIQFQNNGVVDDSQLPKDRFSAERLKGVDSTLKIQPAKLEDSAVYLCASSLDRQGSFYGYTFGSGTRLTVV.

This chain uses TRBV2 with TRBJ2-1, with 11 bases that match TRBD2. V trimming: 8 bases; J trimming: 9 bases; junction bases outside the gene matches: 12. The length of the CDR3 is 15 residues. Germline V gene data show CDR1 as SNHLY and CDR2 as FYNNEI. CDR3 sequence (DNA): TGTGCCAGCGTCAAAGATAGCGGGGGGGCGGGTGAGCAGTTCTTC. It encodes CASVKDSGGAGEQFF.

The V and J genes are TRBV7-8 and TRBJ1-5; perhaps TRBD1 as D (5 bases). V lost 5 bases, J lost 4 bases, and 12 bases lay in between. This CDR3 is built from 14 residues. Per germline, CDR1 SGHVS and CDR2 FQNEAQ. CDR3 residues: CASSLHRGNQPQHF. For the CDR3, the DNA is TGTGCCAGCAGCCTGCATAGGGGAAATCAGCCCCAGCATTTT.

The V call is TRBV19, the J call TRBJ1-1; 7 nucleotides align to TRBD1. The V segment lost 5 bases and the J segment 1 base; nucleotides outside the gene matches: 10. The germline V gene has CDR1 LNHDA and CDR2 SQIVND (reference sequence). CDR3 length equals 16 residues. The CDR3 reads CASSARQGPPNTEAFF. DNA for the CDR3: TGTGCCAGTAGTGCCCGACAGGGTCCTCCGAACACTGAAGCTTTCTTT.

The V call is TRBV2, the J call TRBJ1-4, with 12 bases aligning to TRBD1. Looked up from germline, CDR1 is SNHLY and CDR2 is FYNNEI. CDR3 size: 17 residues. Trimming at V came to 1 base and at J to 7 bases, leaving 7 bases not matched to a gene. Written as DNA, the CDR3 is TGTGCCAGCAGTGAAGTGGGACAGGGGGCTTGGGGTGAAAAACTGTTTTTT. This gives the protein CASSEVGQGAWGEKLFF. Based on the CDR3 plus reference TRBV2 and TRBJ1-4, the full variable domain is EPEVTQTPSHQVTQMGQEVILRCVPISNHLYFYWYRQILGQKVEFLVSFYNNEISEKSEIFDDQFSVERPDGSNFTLKIRSTKLEDSAMYFCASSEVGQGAWGEKLFFGSGTQLSVL.

The V and J genes are TRBV29-1 and TRBJ1-5, with 10 positions matching TRBD1. The CDR3 totals 13 residues. Germline V gives CDR1 SQVTM, CDR2 ANQGSEA. V was pared by 4 bases and J by 5 bases, with 2 bases of the junction left unmatched. CDR3 region: CSVADRGHQPQHF. CDR3 sequence (DNA): TGCAGCGTTGCTGACAGGGGGCATCAGCCCCAGCATTTT.

This chain connects TRBV25-1 to TRBJ1-2; perhaps TRBD1 as D (6 bases). Germline values: CDR1 MGHDK, CDR2 SYGVNS. Trimming took off 6 bases at V and 2 bases at J, with 10 bases between the two ends. The CDR3 sequence is 13 residues long. The CDR3 DNA reads TGTGCCAGCAGAGGACAGCAGAACTATGGCTACACCTTC. Its protein product is CASRGQQNYGYTF.